This entry describes one TCR beta chain. Its target is unknown. This sample is drawn from a study of cytomegalovirus exposure and HLA in healthy donors. Study-wide context: In an early release, HLA-typed donors contributed tens of millions of unique TCR sequences. Broader study findings: Published work reported that the classifier diagnosed cytomegalovirus status with high specificity and sensitivity.

13 Jbeta primers and 60 Vbeta primers were used for the PCR. The data were produced by immunoSEQ multiplex PCR, yet TCRdb's version contains in-frame clones alone and is incomplete. The data show around 70,000 clones, and the top ten clones hold about 0.83%. The V segment lost 2 bases and the J segment 3 bases; nucleotides outside the gene matches: 6. This CDR3 region has 16 residues. Looked up from germline, CDR1 is SNHLY and CDR2 is FYNNEI. The clonotype originates from a boy younger than 18 in good health and CMV-seronegative. The chain uses TRBV2 and TRBJ1-2; 10 positions agree with TRBD1. Sequenced: PBMCs. The CDR3, as DNA: TGTGCCAGCAGTGAAAAGGGACAGGGGAGACACTATGGCTACACCTTC. This encodes CASSEKGQGRHYGYTF.